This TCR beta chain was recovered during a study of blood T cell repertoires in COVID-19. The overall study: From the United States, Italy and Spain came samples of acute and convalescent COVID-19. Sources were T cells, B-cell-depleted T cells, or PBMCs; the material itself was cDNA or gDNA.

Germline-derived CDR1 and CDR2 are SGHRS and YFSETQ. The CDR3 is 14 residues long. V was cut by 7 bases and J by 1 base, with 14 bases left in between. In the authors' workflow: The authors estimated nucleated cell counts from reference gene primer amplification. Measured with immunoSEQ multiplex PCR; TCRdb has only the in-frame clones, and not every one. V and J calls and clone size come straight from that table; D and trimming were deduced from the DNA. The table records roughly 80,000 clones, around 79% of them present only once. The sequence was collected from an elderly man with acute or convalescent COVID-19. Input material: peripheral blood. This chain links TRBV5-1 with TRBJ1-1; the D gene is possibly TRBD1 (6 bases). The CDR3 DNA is TGCGCCAGCGCCCCACAGGGCCCGAACACTGAAGCTTTCTTT. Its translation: CASAPQGPNTEAFF.